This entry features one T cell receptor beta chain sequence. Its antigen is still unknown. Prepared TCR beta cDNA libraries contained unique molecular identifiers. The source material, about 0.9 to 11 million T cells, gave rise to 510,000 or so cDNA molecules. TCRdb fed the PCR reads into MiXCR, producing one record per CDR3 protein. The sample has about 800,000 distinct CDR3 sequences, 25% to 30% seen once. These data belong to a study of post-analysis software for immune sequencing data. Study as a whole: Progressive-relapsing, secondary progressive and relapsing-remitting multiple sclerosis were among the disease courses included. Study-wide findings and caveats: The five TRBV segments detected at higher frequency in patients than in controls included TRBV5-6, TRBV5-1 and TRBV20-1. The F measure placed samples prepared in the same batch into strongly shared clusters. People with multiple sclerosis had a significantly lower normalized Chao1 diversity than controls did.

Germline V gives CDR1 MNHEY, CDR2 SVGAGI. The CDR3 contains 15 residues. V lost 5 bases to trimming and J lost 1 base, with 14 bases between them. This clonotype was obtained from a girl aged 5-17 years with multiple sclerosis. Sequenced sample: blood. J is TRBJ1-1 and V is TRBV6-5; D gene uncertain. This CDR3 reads CASSLWRGKNTEAFF. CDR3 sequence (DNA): TGTGCCAGCAGTCTCTGGAGAGGGAAGAACACTGAAGCTTTCTTT.